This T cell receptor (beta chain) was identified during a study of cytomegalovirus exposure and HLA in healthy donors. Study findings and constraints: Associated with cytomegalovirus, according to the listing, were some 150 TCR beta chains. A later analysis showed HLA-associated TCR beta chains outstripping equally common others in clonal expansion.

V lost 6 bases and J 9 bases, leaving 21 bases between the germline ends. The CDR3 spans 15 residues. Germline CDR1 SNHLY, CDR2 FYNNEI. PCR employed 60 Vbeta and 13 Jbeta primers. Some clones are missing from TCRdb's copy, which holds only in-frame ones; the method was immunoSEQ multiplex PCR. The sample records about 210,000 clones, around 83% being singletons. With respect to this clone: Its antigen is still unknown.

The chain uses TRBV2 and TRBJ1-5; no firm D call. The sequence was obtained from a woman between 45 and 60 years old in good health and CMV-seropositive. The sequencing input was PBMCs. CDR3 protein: CASSLESAGSAPQHF. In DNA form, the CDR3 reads TGTGCCAGCAGCCTCGAATCTGCGGGAAGCGCGCCCCAGCATTTT. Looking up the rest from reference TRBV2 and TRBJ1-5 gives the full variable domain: EPEVTQTPSHQVTQMGQEVILRCVPISNHLYFYWYRQILGQKVEFLVSFYNNEISEKSEIFDDQFSVERPDGSNFTLKIRSTKLEDSAMYFCASSLESAGSAPQHFGDGTRLSIL.